This T cell receptor beta chain was identified in a study of T cell responses to AZD1222 COVID-19 vaccine. Study-wide results and limits: Donors in the cohort were predominantly white British and more often female, and clonal diversity was possibly underestimated. Regions left unmutated in variants are reportedly the target of nearly half of spike-specific TCRs. Spike-specific TCR breadth and depth went up after people got two AZD1222 doses.

V was pared by 2 bases and J by 5 bases, with 4 bases of the junction left unmatched. The V gene's germline CDR1 is SGHTS and CDR2 YDEGEE. The CDR3 loop spans 15 amino acids. With respect to this clone: Its antigen remains unidentified.

Data came from immunoSEQ multiplex PCR; TCRdb stores just in-frame clones and leaves some out. This sample has about 100,000 clones, with 70% to 90% found just once. The gene calls are TRBV5-8 and TRBJ1-6; 7 positions agree with TRBD1. This TCR came from an adult in good health. The specimen comprised peripheral blood, sampled on day 0 of AZD1222 vaccination. The CDR3 nucleotides are TGTGCCAGCAGCTTTTGGGGGACAGATAATTCACCCCTCCACTTT. It yields the protein CASSFWGTDNSPLHF.